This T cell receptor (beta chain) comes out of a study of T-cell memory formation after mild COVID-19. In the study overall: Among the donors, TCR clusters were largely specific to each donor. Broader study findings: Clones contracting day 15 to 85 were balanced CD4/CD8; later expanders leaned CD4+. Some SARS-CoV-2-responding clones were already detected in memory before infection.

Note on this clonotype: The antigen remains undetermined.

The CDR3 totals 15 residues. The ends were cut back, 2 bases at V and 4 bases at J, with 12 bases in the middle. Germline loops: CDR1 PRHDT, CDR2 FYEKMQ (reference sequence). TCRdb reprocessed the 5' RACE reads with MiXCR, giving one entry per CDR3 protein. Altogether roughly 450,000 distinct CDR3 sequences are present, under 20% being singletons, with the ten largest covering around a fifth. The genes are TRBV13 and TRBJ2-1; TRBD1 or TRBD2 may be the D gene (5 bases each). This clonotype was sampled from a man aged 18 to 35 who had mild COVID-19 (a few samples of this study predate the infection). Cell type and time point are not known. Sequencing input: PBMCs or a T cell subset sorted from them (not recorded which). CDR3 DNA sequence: TGTGCCAGCAGCTTATGGGGACCTCTTTACAATGAGCAGTTCTTC. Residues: CASSLWGPLYNEQFF. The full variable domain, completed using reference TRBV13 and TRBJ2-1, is AAGVIQSPRHLIKEKRETATLKCYPIPRHDTVYWYQQGPGQDPQFLISFYEKMQSDKGSIPDRFSAQQFSDYHSELNMSSLELGDSALYFCASSLWGPLYNEQFFGPGTRLTVL.